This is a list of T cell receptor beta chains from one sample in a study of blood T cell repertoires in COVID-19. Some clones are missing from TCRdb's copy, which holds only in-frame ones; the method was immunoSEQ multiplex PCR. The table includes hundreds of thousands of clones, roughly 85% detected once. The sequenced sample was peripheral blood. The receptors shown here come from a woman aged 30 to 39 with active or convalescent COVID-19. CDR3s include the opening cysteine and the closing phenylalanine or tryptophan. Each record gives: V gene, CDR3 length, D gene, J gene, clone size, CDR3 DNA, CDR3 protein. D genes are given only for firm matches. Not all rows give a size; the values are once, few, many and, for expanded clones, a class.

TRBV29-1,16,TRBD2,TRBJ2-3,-,TGCAGCGTTGAAGATGAGCGGGAGGGCCGGGCAGATACGCAGTATTTT,CSVEDEREGRADTQYF
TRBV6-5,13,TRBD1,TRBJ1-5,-,TGTGCCAGCAGGGGGACAGCGAATCAGCCCCAGCATTTT,CASRGTANQPQHF
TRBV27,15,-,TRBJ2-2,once,TGTGCCAGCAGACTGACAGTGCTTCACGCCGGGGAGCTGTTTTTT,CASRLTVLHAGELFF
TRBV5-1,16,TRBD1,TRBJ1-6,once,TGCGCCAGCAGCTTGTGGGACAGGGGGCTCGGATCACCCCTCCACTTT,CASSLWDRGLGSPLHF
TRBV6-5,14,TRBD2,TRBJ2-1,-,TGTGCCAGCCAGAGCGGGGGGCCCTACAATGAGCAGTTCTTC,CASQSGGPYNEQFF
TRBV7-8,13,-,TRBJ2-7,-,TGTGCCAGCAGCTTAGCCGCAGATTACGAGCAGTACTTC,CASSLAADYEQYF
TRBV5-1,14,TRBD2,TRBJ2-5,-,TGCGCCAGCAGCTTAATAGCGGGCCAAGAGACCCAGTACTTC,CASSLIAGQETQYF
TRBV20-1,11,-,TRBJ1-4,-,TGCAGTGCTAGCCAGGGTGAAAAACTGTTTTTT,CSASQGEKLFF
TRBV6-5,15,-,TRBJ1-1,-,TGTGCCATCCGGAGGGCCGATACCATGAACACTGAAGCTTTCTTT,CAIRRADTMNTEAFF
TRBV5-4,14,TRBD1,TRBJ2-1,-,TGTGCCAGCAGTTCAAAGACAGGGAACAATGAGCAGTTCTTC,CASSSKTGNNEQFF
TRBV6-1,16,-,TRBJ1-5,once,TGTGCCAGCAGTCAAGGACAGAGCGCTTTGACTCAGCCCCAGCATTTT,CASSQGQSALTQPQHF
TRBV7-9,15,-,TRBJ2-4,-,TGTGCCAGCAGCCCCTCGGGGGATAGGGGAAACATTCAGTACTTC,CASSPSGDRGNIQYF
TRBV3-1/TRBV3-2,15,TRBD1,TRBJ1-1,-,TGTGCCAGCAGCCCGATCCGACAGGGATCGAGTGAAGCTTTCTTT,CASSPIRQGSSEAFF
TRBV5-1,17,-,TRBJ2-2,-,TGCGCCAGCAGCTTGGCCCTGGGCAGGGGAAACACCGGGGAGCTGTTTTTT,CASSLALGRGNTGELFF
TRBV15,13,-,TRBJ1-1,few,TGTGCCACCAGCAACGGGAAAGACACTGAAGCTTTCTTT,CATSNGKDTEAFF
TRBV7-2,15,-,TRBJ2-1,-,TGTGCCAGCAGCATGGGACACGGCGGGTGGAATGAGCAGTTCTTC,CASSMGHGGWNEQFF
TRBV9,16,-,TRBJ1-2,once,TGTGCCAGCAGCGTAGGGTCCCCGGTTGAGGTGTATGGCTACACCTTC,CASSVGSPVEVYGYTF
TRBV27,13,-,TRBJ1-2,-,TGTGCCAGCAGTTTAGGGGGCAGGGCCCGCTACACCTTC,CASSLGGRARYTF
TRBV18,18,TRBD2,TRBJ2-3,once,TGTGCCAGCTCACCACTTGATCTAGCGGGGGGGCCATGGGATACGCAGTATTTT,CASSPLDLAGGPWDTQYF
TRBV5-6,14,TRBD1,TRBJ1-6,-,TGTGCCAGCAGCTTGGGGGACAGGGGTTCACCCCTCCACTTT,CASSLGDRGSPLHF
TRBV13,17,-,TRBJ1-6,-,TGTGCCAGCAGCTTAGGGGCAGGGTCGAAGTATAATTCACCCCTCCACTTT,CASSLGAGSKYNSPLHF
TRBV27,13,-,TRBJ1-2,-,TGTGCCAGCAGTTTTTCAGCGGTAGATGGCTACACCTTC,CASSFSAVDGYTF
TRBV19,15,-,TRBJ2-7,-,TGTGCCAGTAGTATAGGCGGGGGCACAACCTACGAGCAGTACTTC,CASSIGGGTTYEQYF
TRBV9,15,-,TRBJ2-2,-,TGTGCCAGCAGCGGACCGGGACTTAACACCGGGGAGCTGTTTTTT,CASSGPGLNTGELFF
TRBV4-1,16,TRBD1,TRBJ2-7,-,TGCGCCAGCAGCTCCCTTCAACGGGACAGTTACTACGAGCAGTACTTC,CASSSLQRDSYYEQYF
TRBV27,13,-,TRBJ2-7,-,TGTGCCAGCAGTTTGTCGGAGTCCTACGAGCAGTACTTC,CASSLSESYEQYF
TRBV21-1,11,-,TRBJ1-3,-,TGTGCCAGCAGCAGGGACGACAGGGGATTTTTT,CASSRDDRGFF
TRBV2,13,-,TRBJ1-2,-,TGTGCCAGCAGTGAGGGCGGGAGCTATGGCTACACCTTC,CASSEGGSYGYTF
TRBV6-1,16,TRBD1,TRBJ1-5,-,TGTGCCAGCAGTGAACTGGGACAGGCGTACAATCAGCCCCAGCATTTT,CASSELGQAYNQPQHF
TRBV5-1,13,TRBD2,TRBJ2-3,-,TGCGCCAGCAGGGCGGGGGGGCCAGATACGCAGTATTTT,CASRAGGPDTQYF
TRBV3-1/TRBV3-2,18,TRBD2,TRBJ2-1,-,TGTGCCAGCAGCCAAGATCTTTGGCTAGCGGGAGATTACAATGAGCAGTTCTTC,CASSQDLWLAGDYNEQFF
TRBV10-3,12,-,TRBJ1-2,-,TGTGCCATCTCCAGGCCTAACTATGGCTACACCTTC,CAISRPNYGYTF
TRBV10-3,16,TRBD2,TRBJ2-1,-,TGTGCCATCAATTCAGAGGGACTAGCGGGTCACAATGAGCAGTTCTTC,CAINSEGLAGHNEQFF
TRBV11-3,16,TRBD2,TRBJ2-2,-,TGTGCCAGCAGCTCCCCGGGGGGGAGGGGAGCCGGGGAGCTGTTTTTT,CASSSPGGRGAGELFF
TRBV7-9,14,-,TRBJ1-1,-,TGTGCCAGCAGCTTGGCTTGCGGGGGGACTGAAGCTTTCTTT,CASSLACGGTEAFF
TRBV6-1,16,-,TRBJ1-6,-,TGTGCCAGCAGTGAACGGGGGGTATCCTATAATTCACCCCTCCACTTT,CASSERGVSYNSPLHF
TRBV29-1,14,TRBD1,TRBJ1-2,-,TGCAGCGTTGAAGAATACCGGGACAGGGGCCCCTACACCTTC,CSVEEYRDRGPYTF
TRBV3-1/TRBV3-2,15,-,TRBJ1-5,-,TGTGCCAGCAGCTCGACTTACGGAAAGAATCAGCCCCAGCATTTT,CASSSTYGKNQPQHF
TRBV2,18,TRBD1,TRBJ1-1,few,TGTGCCAGCAGGGAGCCTCGGGACAGGGGAATGGTGAACACTGAAGCTTTCTTT,CASREPRDRGMVNTEAFF
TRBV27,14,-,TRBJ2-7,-,TGTGCCAGCAGTCATGGGGGAGGCTCCTACGAGCAGTACTTC,CASSHGGGSYEQYF
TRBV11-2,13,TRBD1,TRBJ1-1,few,TGTGCCAGCTCCGAGGGGGCGCTGACTGAAGCTTTCTTT,CASSEGALTEAFF
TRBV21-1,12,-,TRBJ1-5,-,TGTGCCAGCAGCACCAACAATCAGCCCCAGCATTTT,CASSTNNQPQHF
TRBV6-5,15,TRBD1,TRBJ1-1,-,TGTGCCAGCAGTTACTTCGGGACAGGAGGGACTGAAGCTTTCTTT,CASSYFGTGGTEAFF
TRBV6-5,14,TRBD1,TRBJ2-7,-,TGTGCCAGCAGTTACAGGGACAGGAGCTACGAGCAGTACTTC,CASSYRDRSYEQYF
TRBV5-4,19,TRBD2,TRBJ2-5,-,TGTGCCAGCAGCTTGGAGGGGACTAGCGGGGGGCTCAACCAAGAGACCCAGTACTTC,CASSLEGTSGGLNQETQYF
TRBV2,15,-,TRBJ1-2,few,TGTGCCAGCAGTTTAAGGACCATGCGGGGCTATGGCTACACCTTC,CASSLRTMRGYGYTF
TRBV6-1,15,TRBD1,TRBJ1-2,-,TGTGCCAGCAGTGAACGACAGGGCTCAAGTCATGGCTACACCTTC,CASSERQGSSHGYTF
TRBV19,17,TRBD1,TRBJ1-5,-,TGTGCCAGTAGTGTGGGACAGATTTTCAATAGCAATCAGCCCCAGCATTTT,CASSVGQIFNSNQPQHF
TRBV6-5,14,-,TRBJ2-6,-,TGTGCCAGCCTCGACAGGTCTGGGGCCAACGTCCTGACTTTC,CASLDRSGANVLTF
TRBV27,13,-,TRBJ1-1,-,TGTGCCAGCAGTCTGACAGGGAACACTGAAGCTTTCTTT,CASSLTGNTEAFF
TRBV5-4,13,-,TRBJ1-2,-,TGTGCCAGCAGCTTGGTCGGGGTACGGGGCTACACCTTC,CASSLVGVRGYTF
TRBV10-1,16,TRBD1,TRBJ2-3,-,TGCGCCAGCAGTGTAGCAGGGGACAGCCTAACAGATACGCAGTATTTT,CASSVAGDSLTDTQYF
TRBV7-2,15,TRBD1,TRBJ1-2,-,TGTGCCAGCAGCGCACGCGACAGGGTTCACTATGGCTACACCTTC,CASSARDRVHYGYTF